The rows below give T cell receptor beta chains drawn from one sample of a study of blood T cell repertoires in COVID-19. Sequencing used immunoSEQ multiplex PCR; TCRdb keeps in-frame clones, though not all of them. Among 200,000 to 250,000 clones listed, roughly 80% were seen once. Sample: peripheral blood. The receptors stem from a woman at least 80 years old with COVID-19, enrolled during active disease. CDR3s include the opening cysteine and the closing phenylalanine or tryptophan. The order of the fields is J gene, clone size, V gene, CDR3 length, D gene, CDR3 DNA, CDR3 protein. The D gene is left open where the match is weak. Clone size is stated in some rows and not others, as once, few, many or a class when expanded.

j_call: TRBJ2-7
clone_size: -
v_call: TRBV28
cdr3_length: 16
d_call: TRBD2
cdr3_nt: TGTGCCAGCAGTCCACCACTAGCGGGAGGAGTGTACGAGCAGTACTTC
cdr3_aa: CASSPPLAGGVYEQYF

j_call: TRBJ2-4
clone_size: -
v_call: TRBV20-1
cdr3_length: 11
d_call: -
cdr3_nt: TGCAGTGCTGGACAGAAAAACATTCAGTACTTC
cdr3_aa: CSAGQKNIQYF

j_call: TRBJ1-2
clone_size: -
v_call: TRBV21-1
cdr3_length: 12
d_call: -
cdr3_nt: TGTGCCAGATCCAGGGAGGGCTATGGCTACACCTTC
cdr3_aa: CARSREGYGYTF

j_call: TRBJ1-2
clone_size: few
v_call: TRBV2
cdr3_length: 12
d_call: TRBD1
cdr3_nt: TGTGCCAGCGTGGGACAGTCTGGCGGCTACACCTTC
cdr3_aa: CASVGQSGGYTF

j_call: TRBJ1-2
clone_size: -
v_call: TRBV27
cdr3_length: 13
d_call: TRBD1
cdr3_nt: TGTGCCAGCAGGCCGGGACAGCTATATGGCTACACCTTC
cdr3_aa: CASRPGQLYGYTF

j_call: TRBJ1-3
clone_size: -
v_call: TRBV5-6
cdr3_length: 16
d_call: -
cdr3_nt: TGTGCCAGCAGCTTGGTGAAGGGAGGCCCTGGAAACACCATATATTTT
cdr3_aa: CASSLVKGGPGNTIYF

j_call: TRBJ1-1
clone_size: -
v_call: TRBV18
cdr3_length: 17
d_call: -
cdr3_nt: TGTGCCAGCTCACCAAGTAGGTCGTTACGGGGGGACACTGAAGCTTTCTTT
cdr3_aa: CASSPSRSLRGDTEAFF

j_call: TRBJ1-2
clone_size: -
v_call: TRBV19
cdr3_length: 13
d_call: -
cdr3_nt: TGTGCCAGTAGATCCAACATGCTCTATGGCTACACCTTC
cdr3_aa: CASRSNMLYGYTF

j_call: TRBJ2-7
clone_size: -
v_call: TRBV7-2
cdr3_length: 14
d_call: -
cdr3_nt: TGTGCCAGCAGCTTAGTGTACAGAACCTACGAGCAGTACTTC
cdr3_aa: CASSLVYRTYEQYF

j_call: TRBJ2-7
clone_size: -
v_call: TRBV7-9
cdr3_length: 12
d_call: -
cdr3_nt: TGTGCCAGCAGCCCCCCAACCTACGAGCAGTACTTC
cdr3_aa: CASSPPTYEQYF

j_call: TRBJ1-2
clone_size: -
v_call: TRBV28
cdr3_length: 14
d_call: TRBD1
cdr3_nt: TGTGCCAGCAGTCTGTTACAGGGGAGAAATGGCTACACCTTC
cdr3_aa: CASSLLQGRNGYTF

j_call: TRBJ1-1
clone_size: -
v_call: TRBV29-1
cdr3_length: 11
d_call: -
cdr3_nt: TGCAGCGTTGTTCGGGGAGAAGGCGCTTTCTTT
cdr3_aa: CSVVRGEGAFF

j_call: TRBJ1-1
clone_size: -
v_call: TRBV29-1
cdr3_length: 12
d_call: -
cdr3_nt: TGCAGCGTTGAAGACCCCGGCACTGAAGCTTTCTTT
cdr3_aa: CSVEDPGTEAFF

j_call: TRBJ2-1
clone_size: -
v_call: TRBV9
cdr3_length: 16
d_call: TRBD2
cdr3_nt: TGTGCCAGCAGCGTAGCCCGGGGGGGAAACCGCAATGAGCAGTTCTTC
cdr3_aa: CASSVARGGNRNEQFF

j_call: TRBJ2-1
clone_size: -
v_call: TRBV6-1
cdr3_length: 18
d_call: TRBD2
cdr3_nt: TGTGCCAGCAGTGCTTCGGCCGGGACTAGCGGGAATTACAATGAGCAGTTCTTC
cdr3_aa: CASSASAGTSGNYNEQFF

j_call: TRBJ2-7
clone_size: -
v_call: TRBV5-6
cdr3_length: 14
d_call: TRBD2
cdr3_nt: TGTGCCAGCAGCTCGGGACTAGTCTCCTACGAGCAGTACTTC
cdr3_aa: CASSSGLVSYEQYF

j_call: TRBJ2-5
clone_size: few
v_call: TRBV5-1
cdr3_length: 13
d_call: -
cdr3_nt: TGCGCCAGCAGCCGGGGGTACCAAGAGACCCAGTACTTC
cdr3_aa: CASSRGYQETQYF

j_call: TRBJ1-2
clone_size: -
v_call: TRBV7-9
cdr3_length: 18
d_call: TRBD1
cdr3_nt: TGTGCCAGCAGCGGGGACAGGGGGCGCGGATCGAGGAACTATGGCTACACCTTC
cdr3_aa: CASSGDRGRGSRNYGYTF

j_call: TRBJ2-3
clone_size: once
v_call: TRBV5-1
cdr3_length: 14
d_call: -
cdr3_nt: TGCGCCAGCAGCTTGGTCGGGAGTGCAGATACGCAGTATTTT
cdr3_aa: CASSLVGSADTQYF

j_call: TRBJ1-5
clone_size: -
v_call: TRBV20-1
cdr3_length: 16
d_call: TRBD1
cdr3_nt: TGCAGTGCTAGTAGTCTCCCTACGGGACAGGTTCAGCCCCAGCATTTT
cdr3_aa: CSASSLPTGQVQPQHF

j_call: TRBJ2-7
clone_size: -
v_call: TRBV7-6
cdr3_length: 15
d_call: -
cdr3_nt: TGTGCCAGCAGCTCGCTAGAGGGTCGAACCTACGAGCAGTACTTC
cdr3_aa: CASSSLEGRTYEQYF

j_call: TRBJ1-5
clone_size: -
v_call: TRBV11-2
cdr3_length: 14
d_call: TRBD1
cdr3_nt: TGTGCCAGCAGCCTCCGGACAGGGCATCAGCCCCAGCATTTT
cdr3_aa: CASSLRTGHQPQHF

j_call: TRBJ1-6
clone_size: few
v_call: TRBV7-2
cdr3_length: 14
d_call: -
cdr3_nt: TGTGCCAGCAGCACTCGGACGGGAAATTCACCCCTCCACTTT
cdr3_aa: CASSTRTGNSPLHF

j_call: TRBJ1-2
clone_size: -
v_call: TRBV11-2
cdr3_length: 14
d_call: TRBD1
cdr3_nt: TGTGCCAGTAGGGGAATAGACAGGGGATATGGCTACACCTTC
cdr3_aa: CASRGIDRGYGYTF

j_call: TRBJ1-6
clone_size: -
v_call: TRBV2
cdr3_length: 15
d_call: -
cdr3_nt: TGTGCCAGCAAGGAATCACAGGCGCGCAATTCACCCCTCCACTTT
cdr3_aa: CASKESQARNSPLHF

j_call: TRBJ1-2
clone_size: -
v_call: TRBV5-1
cdr3_length: 14
d_call: TRBD1
cdr3_nt: TGCGCCAGCAGCCGAGGGACAGTCAACTATGGCTACACCTTC
cdr3_aa: CASSRGTVNYGYTF

j_call: TRBJ2-7
clone_size: few
v_call: TRBV5-5
cdr3_length: 17
d_call: TRBD1
cdr3_nt: TGTGCCAGCAGCCTGAGTAGGATAGGACAGGTCGATCTGAGGCGGTACTTC
cdr3_aa: CASSLSRIGQVDLRRYF

j_call: TRBJ2-1
clone_size: -
v_call: TRBV27
cdr3_length: 14
d_call: TRBD2
cdr3_nt: TGTGCCAGCACTTCGGCGGGGGGCCACAATGAGCAGTTCTTC
cdr3_aa: CASTSAGGHNEQFF

j_call: TRBJ1-3
clone_size: -
v_call: TRBV5-1
cdr3_length: 16
d_call: -
cdr3_nt: TGCGCCAGCAGCTTGGGGCGGGCAGACTCTGGAAACACCATATATTTT
cdr3_aa: CASSLGRADSGNTIYF

j_call: TRBJ1-6
clone_size: -
v_call: TRBV7-9
cdr3_length: 14
d_call: TRBD1
cdr3_nt: TGTGCCAGCAGGACAGACAGGGCAGGTTCACCCCTCCACTTT
cdr3_aa: CASRTDRAGSPLHF

j_call: TRBJ1-2
clone_size: -
v_call: TRBV27
cdr3_length: 12
d_call: -
cdr3_nt: TGTGCCGCACATGGGCCTCACTATGGCTACACCTTC
cdr3_aa: CAAHGPHYGYTF